These 4 T cell receptor beta chains share one sample of origin, sequenced in a study of blood T cell repertoires in COVID-19. The repertoire was sequenced with immunoSEQ multiplex PCR; TCRdb's copy has only in-frame clones and lacks some. This table has approximately 210,000 clones, less than 90% appearing once. Sequenced input: peripheral blood. The receptor set was obtained from a woman aged 70-85 years with acute or convalescent COVID-19.

The chain has TRBV9 and TRBJ1-2; possibly TRBD1 for D (6 bases). Looked up from germline, CDR1 is SGDLS and CDR2 is YYNGEE. CDR3 length: 14 residues. The germline V and J ends were trimmed by 3 bases and 5 bases, with 14 bases remaining between them. This CDR3 is CASSAATGLYGYTF. In DNA form, the CDR3 reads TGTGCCAGCAGCGCGGCTACAGGGTTGTATGGCTACACCTTC.

This clone was recorded a few times. J is TRBJ2-7 and V is TRBV2; D gene ambiguous. Trimming pared 6 bases from V and 5 bases from J, leaving 8 bases between. The V gene's germline CDR1 is SNHLY and CDR2 FYNNEI. This CDR3 has 11 amino acids. CDR3 sequence: CASRSVHEQYF. DNA for the CDR3: TGTGCCAGCAGATCTGTCCACGAGCAGTACTTC.

This clone was recorded a few times. This chain connects TRBV3-1 (or the pseudogene TRBV3-2) to TRBJ1-3; 8 positions agree with TRBD1. CDR3 length: 16 amino acids. Losses at the gene ends were 3 bases for V and 2 bases for J; bases not matched to a gene: 6. Germline V gene sequence: CDR1 LGHDT, CDR2 YNNKEL (reference sequence). The CDR3 nucleotides read TGTGCCAGCAGCCATTCCGACAGGGGTGCTGGAAACACCATATATTTT. This translates into CASSHSDRGAGNTIYF.

V gene TRBV28 combines with J gene TRBJ1-6; tentatively, D is TRBD1 (5 bases). Trimming pared 7 bases from V and 8 bases from J, leaving 12 bases between. The CDR3 runs to 13 residues. Germline V gene sequence: CDR1 MDHEN, CDR2 SYDVKM. CDR3 region: CASTLDRYSPLHF. The DNA for the CDR3 is TGTGCCAGCACCTTAGACAGATATTCACCCCTCCACTTT.